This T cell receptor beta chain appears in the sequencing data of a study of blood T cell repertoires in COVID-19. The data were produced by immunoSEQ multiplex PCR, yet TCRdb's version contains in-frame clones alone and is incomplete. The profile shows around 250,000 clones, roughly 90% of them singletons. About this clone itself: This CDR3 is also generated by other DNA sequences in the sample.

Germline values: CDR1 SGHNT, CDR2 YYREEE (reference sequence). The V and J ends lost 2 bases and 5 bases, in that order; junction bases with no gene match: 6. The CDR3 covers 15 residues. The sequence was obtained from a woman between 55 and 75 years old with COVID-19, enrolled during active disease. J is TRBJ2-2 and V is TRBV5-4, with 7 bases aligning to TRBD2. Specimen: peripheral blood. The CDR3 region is CASSLAGRPTGELFF. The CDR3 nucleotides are TGTGCCAGCAGCTTAGCGGGGAGGCCGACCGGGGAGCTGTTTTTT.